The 27 T cell receptor beta chains in this list originate from one sample, sequenced in a study of radiation and T cells in renal cell carcinoma. Assay: immunoSEQ multiplex PCR; the TCRdb copy retains only in-frame clones and omits some. Of some 81,000 clones listed, roughly 87% were seen once; the top ten hold roughly 5.4%. The time point was: blood 4 weeks post-SBRT, at nephrectomy. The treatment was: 15 Gy SBRT to primary tumor, nephrectomy 4 weeks later. This specimen was blood, taken from a patient whose treatment included radiotherapy and nephrectomy. These receptor sequences come from a woman aged 70-85 years with renal cell carcinoma.

The chain links TRBV5-4 to TRBJ1-1; 8 bases fit TRBD1. Germline CDR1 and CDR2: SGHNT and YYREEE (reference sequence). The CDR3 contains 17 residues. Trimming removed 4 bases from V and 4 bases from J; junction bases left unmatched: 15. Written as DNA, the CDR3 is TGTGCCAGCAGCCCCGGACAGGGCAGAGTTTATATCACTGAAGCTTTCTTT. It codes for CASSPGQGRVYITEAFF. The full variable domain, rest sourced from reference TRBV5-4 and TRBJ1-1, is ETGVTQSPTHLIKTRGQQVTLRCSSQSGHNTVSWYQQALGQGPQFIFQYYREEENGRGNFPPRFSGLQFPNYSSELNVNALELDDSALYLCASSPGQGRVYITEAFFGQGTRLTVV.

This chain links TRBV28 with TRBJ2-5; weak D call: TRBD2 (5 bases). The CDR3 loop spans 13 amino acids. Germline CDR1 and CDR2: MDHEN and SYDVKM. The V end lost 7 bases, the J end lost 3 bases, and 12 bases lay between the germline ends. CDR3 residues: CASILSGEETQYF. CDR3 in DNA: TGTGCCAGCATCCTGAGCGGAGAAGAGACCCAGTACTTC.

CDR3 in amino acids: CASSKGGRRGQVNEQFF. CDR3 nucleotide sequence: TGTGCCAGCAGCAAGGGAGGTCGCAGGGGGCAAGTGAATGAGCAGTTCTTC. The genes are TRBV9 and TRBJ2-1, with 8 bases fitting TRBD1. V lost 4 bases and J lost 7; bases outside the gene matches: 16. The CDR3 is made up of 17 amino acids. CDR1 is SGDLS and CDR2 is YYNGEE in the germline V gene. Full variable domain (missing parts from reference TRBV9 and TRBJ2-1): DSGVTQTPKHLITATGQRVTLRCSPRSGDLSVYWYQQSLDQGLQFLIQYYNGEERAKGNILERFSAQQFPDLHSELNLSSLELGDSALYFCASSKGGRRGQVNEQFFGPGTRLTVL.

In its sample, this clone was seen once. The chain joins TRBV5-1 to TRBJ2-5, with D perhaps matching TRBD1 (5 bases). CDR1 is SGHRS, CDR2 YFSETQ, per germline. The CDR3 contains 15 residues. Trimming left V 4 bases short and J 4 bases short, with 17 bases between. The DNA for the CDR3 is TGCGCCAGCAGCCCCGACGGGCCAGGGTTAGAGACCCAGTACTTC. It yields the protein CASSPDGPGLETQYF.

This sequence joins TRBV28 and TRBJ1-2; D not certain. The germline V and J ends were trimmed by 4 bases and 0 bases, with 15 bases remaining between them. The CDR3 is made up of 16 amino acids. CDR1 MDHEN and CDR2 SYDVKM come from the germline V gene. In DNA form, the CDR3 reads TGTGCCAGCAGTTCTATTCGACCGAGGGCTAACTATGGCTACACCTTC. This sequence encodes CASSSIRPRANYGYTF.

The chain uses TRBV9 and TRBJ2-3; 10 bases are a match to TRBD2. The junction had 5 bases not matched to a gene; V was cut back by 4 bases and J by 3 bases. This CDR3 comprises 15 residues. The germline V gene encodes CDR1 SGDLS and CDR2 YYNGEE. The CDR3 nucleotides read TGTGCCAGCAGCAAAGCGGGGGGGCCGACAGATACGCAGTATTTT. Its protein is CASSKAGGPTDTQYF.

The rearrangement joins TRBV29-1 to TRBJ2-6, with TRBD1 matching over 8 bases. From germline, CDR1 is SQVTM and CDR2 ANQGSEA. The V segment lost 4 bases and the J segment 4 bases; nucleotides outside the gene matches: 9. The CDR3 is 16 residues long. In DNA, the CDR3 is TGCAGCGTTGCTGCAGGGGGCGGGTCCGGGGCCAACGTCCTGACTTTC. It yields the protein CSVAAGGGSGANVLTF.

V usage is TRBV7-6 and J usage is TRBJ2-3; TRBD2 is a possible D gene (6 bases). CDR1 and CDR2 (germline): SGHVS, FNYEAQ. V lost 5 bases and J 1 base, leaving 10 bases between the germline ends. The CDR3 runs 14 residues. This CDR3 reads CASSNRRGTDTQYF. CDR3 nucleotide sequence: TGTGCCAGCAGCAATAGGAGGGGCACAGATACGCAGTATTTT.

The gene calls are TRBV7-6 and TRBJ2-7; D ambiguous. The V gene lost 2 bases and the J gene lost 6 bases, with 8 bases spanning the gap. Germline-derived CDR1 and CDR2 are SGHVS and FNYEAQ. This CDR3 region has 12 residues. DNA for the CDR3: TGTGCCAGCAGCTTAAAAGGTGCCGAGCAGTACTTC. Amino acid sequence: CASSLKGAEQYF.

Regarding this clone: Other nucleotide sequences from this sample produce the same CDR3. The chain uses TRBV10-3 and TRBJ1-5; tentative D call: TRBD1 (5 bases). This CDR3 is built from 14 residues. The V gene's germline CDR1 is ENHRY and CDR2 SYGVKD. V was shortened by 0 bases and J by 7 bases, with 10 bases between the two germline ends. CDR3 sequence (DNA): TGTGCCATCAGTGAGTCTGGGGGAGACCAGCCCCAGCATTTT. Translated, it gives CAISESGGDQPQHF.

The V call is TRBV4-1, the J call TRBJ2-3; 11 bases are a match to TRBD2. Germline CDR1 MGHRA, CDR2 YSYEKL. This CDR3 has 17 residues. Trimming cost V 3 bases and J 2 bases; bases outside gene matches: 7. The CDR3 sequence is CASSHGIAGGNTDTQYF. The CDR3 coding sequence is TGCGCCAGCAGCCACGGGATAGCGGGGGGGAACACAGATACGCAGTATTTT.

The chain couples TRBV19 to TRBJ1-2, with D unclear. The CDR3 loop spans 14 amino acids. V lost 5 bases to trimming and J lost 4 bases, with 14 bases between them. Germline CDR1 is LNHDA and CDR2 is SQIVND (reference sequence). The CDR3, as DNA: TGTGCCAGTAGTCTCCCCCAGCAGCTCTATGGCTACACCTTC. This codes for CASSLPQQLYGYTF.

This rearrangement joins TRBV7-9 to TRBJ1-2, with D tentatively TRBD1 (6 bases). The ends were cut back, 3 bases at V and 4 bases at J, with 12 bases in the middle. CDR3 length: 14 amino acids. Germline loops: CDR1 SEHNR, CDR2 FQNEAQ (reference sequence). The DNA for the CDR3 is TGTGCCAGCAGCTTCGTGGGGGGCTTCTATGGCTACACCTTC. Residues: CASSFVGGFYGYTF.

V and J are TRBV29-1 and TRBJ2-5; D is possibly TRBD2 (6 bases). V lost 4 bases and J 5 bases, leaving 14 bases between the germline ends. The germline CDR1 and CDR2 sequences are SQVTM and ANQGSEA. The CDR3 length is 13 residues. The CDR3 DNA is TGCAGCGTTGTTATCTCTAGCGTGGAGACCCAGTACTTC. Translating gives CSVVISSVETQYF. Together with reference TRBV29-1 and TRBJ2-5, the CDR3 gives the full variable domain: SAVISQKPSRDICQRGTSLTIQCQVDSQVTMMFWYRQQPGQSLTLIATANQGSEATYESGFVIDKFPISRPNLTFSTLTVSNMSPEDSSIYLCSVVISSVETQYFGPGTRLLVL.

This rearrangement joins TRBV6-6 to TRBJ2-1, with unresolved D. Between the trimmed V and J ends, which lost 2 bases and 6 bases, there was a span of 8 bases. CDR3 length equals 13 residues. CDR1 and CDR2 (germline): MNHNY, SVGAGI (reference sequence). The CDR3 sequence: CASSYRAGNEQFF. Written as DNA, the CDR3 is TGTGCCAGCAGTTACAGGGCCGGCAATGAGCAGTTCTTC.

The rearrangement links TRBV6-5 to TRBJ1-1; 7 bases agree with TRBD1. The CDR3 loop spans 14 amino acids. Losses at the gene ends were 8 bases for V and 3 bases for J; bases not matched to a gene: 9. The germline gives CDR1 MNHEY, CDR2 SVGAGI. CDR3: CASCLKGADTEAFF. CDR3 bases: TGTGCCAGCTGCCTCAAGGGGGCAGACACTGAAGCTTTCTTT.

This clone was detected only a few times. The chain recombines TRBV19 with TRBJ1-4; 8 bases map to TRBD1. CDR3 size: 13 residues. Germline V gene lookup returns CDR1 LNHDA and CDR2 SQIVND (reference sequence). The junction had 4 bases not matched to a gene; V was cut back by 8 bases and J by 5 bases. For the CDR3, the DNA is TGTGCCAGTTGGGGACAGGAAAATGAAAAACTGTTTTTT. The encoded protein is CASWGQENEKLFF.

This chain uses TRBV5-1 with TRBJ2-5; 7 bases align to TRBD2. Germline V CDR1 and CDR2: SGHRS, YFSETQ. The CDR3 length is 12 residues. J was trimmed by 5 bases and V by 3 bases; bases with no gene match: 1. In nucleotides, the CDR3 is TGCGCCAGCAGCTCTAGCGGTGAGACCCAGTACTTC. Amino acids: CASSSSGETQYF. Together with reference TRBV5-1 and TRBJ2-5, the CDR3 gives the full variable domain: KAGVTQTPRYLIKTRGQQVTLSCSPISGHRSVSWYQQTPGQGLQFLFEYFSETQRNKGNFPGRFSGRQFSNSRSEMNVSTLELGDSALYLCASSSSGETQYFGPGTRLLVL.

This clone occurred once. The chain couples TRBV25-1 to TRBJ2-7; 7 nucleotides agree with TRBD1. The CDR3 has 14 residues. Germline-derived CDR1 and CDR2 are MGHDK and SYGVNS. V gave up 8 bases and J gave up 1 base; unmatched junction bases: 8. The CDR3 protein is CASEDRFVSYEQYF. As DNA, the CDR3 is TGTGCCAGCGAGGACAGGTTCGTATCCTACGAGCAGTACTTC.

This chain connects TRBV14 to TRBJ2-2; the D is unclear. The V and J ends lost 1 base and 5 bases respectively, with 8 bases between them. CDR1 is SGHDN, CDR2 FVKESK, per germline. This CDR3 contains 14 residues. The CDR3 is CASSQVPGTGELFF. CDR3 bases: TGTGCCAGCAGCCAAGTGCCCGGTACCGGGGAGCTGTTTTTT.

This clone has only one observation. The rearrangement links TRBV29-1 to TRBJ2-7; 7 bases map to TRBD1. Per germline, CDR1 SQVTM and CDR2 ANQGSEA. The CDR3 consists of 12 residues. V was clipped by 7 bases and J by 1 base; unmatched bases: 4. The CDR3 here is CSALTGSYEQYF. The DNA of the CDR3 is TGCAGCGCCTTGACAGGGTCCTACGAGCAGTACTTC.

V gene TRBV6-5 combines with J gene TRBJ1-3; D unclear. Germline assignment: CDR1 MNHEY and CDR2 SVGAGI. This CDR3 has 15 residues. Deletions cut 5 bases from V and 0 bases from J, with 11 bases between. The CDR3 nucleotides are TGTGCCAGCAGTGCCTCAGTACTCTCTGGAAACACCATATATTTT. It encodes CASSASVLSGNTIYF.

V gene TRBV7-9 combines with J gene TRBJ2-5, with D unresolved. Germline V lookup: CDR1 SEHNR, CDR2 FQNEAQ (reference sequence). Trimming took off 0 bases at V and 4 bases at J, with 6 bases between the two ends. This CDR3 is 13 amino acids long. This chain's CDR3 is CASSLAGSETQYF. The DNA for the CDR3 is TGTGCCAGCAGCTTAGCGGGGTCAGAGACCCAGTACTTC.

The J gene is TRBJ2-3, the V gene TRBV7-2; 13 nucleotides line up with TRBD2. CDR1 and CDR2 from the germline V gene are SGHTA and FQGNSA. The CDR3 has 14 residues. With V trimmed by 5 bases and J by 8 bases, 4 bases remained unmatched. CDR3 sequence: CASSPGTSGATQYF. In DNA form, the CDR3 reads TGTGCCAGCAGCCCCGGGACTAGCGGGGCTACGCAGTATTTT.

The genes are TRBV15 and TRBJ1-1; D may be TRBD1 (5 bases). Looked up from germline, CDR1 is LNHNV and CDR2 is YYDKDF (reference sequence). V was trimmed by 0 bases and J by 0 bases, leaving 11 bases between them. The CDR3 spans 16 residues. The CDR3 DNA sequence: TGTGCCACCAGCAGAGACTACGACAGTATGAACACTGAAGCTTTCTTT. Protein: CATSRDYDSMNTEAFF.

The chain uses TRBV4-3 and TRBJ2-1; 14 bases fit TRBD2. Trimming at V came to 4 bases and at J to 6 bases, leaving 5 bases not matched to a gene. Germline values: CDR1 LGHNA, CDR2 YSLEER. CDR3 length: 16 amino acids. The CDR3 here is CASSRRLAGGVNEQFF. CDR3 DNA sequence: TGCGCCAGCAGCCGCCGACTAGCGGGGGGGGTCAATGAGCAGTTCTTC.

The CDR3 spells CASSLGGGEQYF. DNA of the CDR3: TGTGCCAGCAGCTTGGGGGGTGGCGAGCAGTACTTC. V usage is TRBV5-7 and J usage is TRBJ2-7; unclear D gene. TRBV5-7 is given ORF status, its function remaining uncertain. V lost 0 bases, J lost 6 bases, and 7 bases lay in between. CDR3 length: 12 amino acids.